This is a list of T cell receptor beta chains from one sample in a study of blood T cells in healthy people across ages. TCRdb reanalysed the 5' RACE reads using MiXCR and keeps one entry per CDR3 protein. Among a few hundred thousand distinct CDR3 sequences, 27% were seen once, and the ten largest hold around 18%. What was sequenced was blood. These TCRs come from a woman between 70 and 85 years old in good health. CDR3s include the opening cysteine and the closing phenylalanine or tryptophan. The D gene is left open where the match is weak. Clone sizes are given selectively: once, few, many, or a class where the clone is expanded.

TRBJ1-6 | TRBV12-5 | 14 | many | . | CASAPSGYNSPLHF | TGTGCTAGTGCCCCCTCGGGGTATAATTCGCCCCTCCACTTT
TRBJ2-2 | TRBV5-1 | 14 | few | . | CASRMNSNTGELFF | TGCGCCAGCAGAATGAATTCGAACACCGGGGAGCTGTTTTTT
TRBJ2-1 | TRBV6-5 | 15 | . | . | CASSLDAYSYNEQFF | TGTGCCAGCAGTCTCGACGCCTACTCCTACAATGAGCAGTTCTTC
TRBJ2-5 | TRBV5-1 | 12 | few | . | CASSSLGEEQYF | TGCGCCAGCAGCTCCTTGGGTGAAGAGCAGTACTTC
TRBJ1-1 | TRBV4-2 | 14 | . | TRBD1 | CASSEPGQGTVAFF | TGTGCCAGCAGCGAACCGGGACAGGGGACTGTAGCTTTCTTT
TRBJ1-4 | TRBV27 | 15 | once | TRBD1 | CASSLVGQVNEKLFF | TGTGCCAGCAGTTTAGTTGGACAGGTTAATGAAAAACTGTTTTTT
TRBJ1-3 | TRBV5-5 | 15 | . | . | CASSPEPHTGNTIHF | TGTGCCAGCAGCCCCGAACCGCACACTGGAAACACCATACATTTT
TRBJ2-3 | TRBV12-3/TRBV12-4 | 17 | . | . | CASSFIPDSPSTDTQYF | TGTGCCAGCAGTTTTATCCCAGACAGTCCGAGCACAGATACGCAGTATTTT
TRBJ2-3 | TRBV7-2 | 13 | few | . | CASSLATTDTQYF | TGTGCCAGCAGCTTAGCTACGACAGATACGCAGTATTTT
TRBJ2-3 | TRBV25-1 | 17 | . | . | CASSAHGVGGSTDTQYF | TGTGCCAGCAGTGCCCACGGGGTTGGGGGCAGCACAGATACGCAGTATTTT
TRBJ1-4 | TRBV2 | 14 | few | TRBD1 | CASRDTGGGEKLFF | TGTGCCAGCCGGGACACAGGGGGTGGTGAAAAACTGTTTTTT
TRBJ2-1 | TRBV7-3 | 16 | . | TRBD2 | CASSLATGGVGNEQFF | TGTGCCAGCAGCTTAGCTACTGGGGGGGTAGGAAATGAGCAGTTCTTC
TRBJ1-4 | TRBV5-1 | 14 | few | . | CASRAGTTNEKLFF | TGCGCCAGCAGGGCCGGGACAACTAATGAAAAACTGTTTTTT
TRBJ1-3 | TRBV5-1 | 15 | . | . | CASSLEVIPGNTIYF | TGCGCCAGCAGCTTGGAGGTTATCCCCGGAAACACCATATATTTT
TRBJ2-3 | TRBV7-9 | 14 | . | . | CASSLKGTTDTQYF | TGTGCCAGCAGCTTAAAGGGGACCACAGATACGCAGTATTTT
TRBJ1-1 | TRBV5-1 | 13 | . | . | CASSPGGVTEAFF | TGCGCCAGCAGCCCCGGCGGGGTGACTGAAGCTTTCTTT
TRBJ1-1 | TRBV11-1 | 14 | . | TRBD1 | CASSTGQGQTEAFF | TGTGCCAGCAGCACGGGACAGGGGCAAACTGAAGCTTTCTTT
TRBJ2-3 | TRBV28 | 11 | . | . | CASSWPGTQYF | TGTGCCAGCAGTTGGCCAGGTACGCAGTATTTT
TRBJ1-5 | TRBV6-6 | 14 | . | TRBD1 | CASTDRESNQPQHF | TGTGCCAGCACCGACAGGGAGTCCAATCAGCCCCAGCATTTT
TRBJ2-4 | TRBV10-3 | 14 | . | . | CAIRQRVAKNIQYF | TGTGCCATCAGACAGCGGGTAGCCAAAAACATTCAGTACTTC
TRBJ2-5 | TRBV9 | 15 | . | . | CASSVAMAPQETQYF | TGTGCCAGCAGCGTAGCTATGGCCCCCCAAGAGACCCAGTACTTC
TRBJ2-3 | TRBV30 | 14 | . | . | CAWSVKFGVDTQYF | TGTGCCTGGAGTGTAAAGTTCGGGGTGGATACGCAGTATTTT
TRBJ1-5 | TRBV29-1 | 13 | . | . | CSVIGSDNQPQHF | TGCAGCGTTATTGGGTCGGACAATCAGCCCCAGCATTTT
TRBJ1-6 | TRBV30 | 16 | few | TRBD1 | CAWSVRGGTGDSPLHF | TGTGCCTGGAGTGTACGAGGTGGGACAGGAGATTCACCCCTCCACTTT
TRBJ2-3 | TRBV9 | 15 | few | TRBD2 | CASSFGGAKTDTQYF | TGTGCCAGCAGCTTCGGGGGGGCCAAAACAGATACGCAGTATTTT
TRBJ2-1 | TRBV5-1 | 15 | . | . | CASSRTDPSYNEQFF | TGCGCCAGCAGCCGGACGGACCCCTCCTACAATGAGCAGTTCTTC
TRBJ2-3 | TRBV7-3 | 15 | . | . | CASSPLGTITDTQYF | TGTGCCAGTAGCCCCCTGGGGACAATCACAGATACGCAGTATTTT
TRBJ2-5 | TRBV29-1 | 11 | few | . | CSVEEMGAQYF | TGCAGCGTTGAAGAAATGGGGGCCCAGTACTTC
TRBJ2-2 | TRBV5-1 | 15 | . | TRBD1 | CASSSRTGNTGELFF | TGCGCCAGCAGCTCCCGGACAGGGAACACCGGGGAGCTGTTTTTT
TRBJ1-1 | TRBV18 | 11 | few | . | CASSPRQGAFF | TGTGCCAGCTCACCACGACAAGGAGCTTTCTTT
TRBJ2-7 | TRBV5-1 | 13 | few | TRBD1 | CASSPQGTDEQYF | TGCGCCAGCAGCCCACAGGGGACCGACGAGCAGTACTTC
TRBJ2-7 | TRBV14 | 15 | . | TRBD1 | CASSQAFQGAGEQYF | TGTGCCAGCAGCCAAGCTTTCCAGGGGGCAGGGGAGCAGTACTTC
TRBJ1-1 | TRBV6-1 | 14 | few | . | CASSEVGGVTEAFF | TGTGCCAGCAGTGAAGTCGGCGGGGTCACTGAAGCTTTCTTT
TRBJ1-5 | TRBV7-9 | 15 | . | . | CASSPGGTGNQPQHF | TGTGCCAGCAGCCCCGGGGGGACGGGCAATCAGCCCCAGCATTTT
TRBJ2-5 | TRBV12-3/TRBV12-4 | 15 | few | TRBD2 | CASSLQRGVEETQYF | TGTGCCAGCAGTTTGCAGCGGGGGGTGGAGGAGACCCAGTACTTC
TRBJ2-1 | TRBV6-5 | 15 | . | TRBD1 | CASSRPGQGSNEQFF | TGTGCCAGCAGCCGACCGGGACAGGGTTCAAATGAGCAGTTCTTC
TRBJ2-5 | TRBV20-1 | 15 | few | TRBD2 | CSARDPLAGEETQYF | TGCAGTGCTAGAGACCCTTTGGCGGGGGAAGAGACCCAGTACTTC
TRBJ1-2 | TRBV6-6 | 12 | few | . | CASRPGGGGYTF | TGTGCCAGCAGACCCGGGGGCGGCGGCTACACCTTC
TRBJ2-7 | TRBV18 | 13 | many | TRBD2 | CASSPLGEGEQYF | TGTGCCAGCTCACCCTTAGGGGAGGGTGAGCAGTACTTC
TRBJ1-4 | TRBV6-1 | 14 | . | . | CASRPGRGNEKLFF | TGTGCCAGCAGGCCGGGGAGAGGGAATGAAAAACTGTTTTTT
TRBJ2-5 | TRBV7-9 | 14 | . | . | CASSLREIQETQYF | TGTGCCAGCAGCTTAAGAGAAATCCAAGAGACCCAGTACTTC
TRBJ2-3 | TRBV7-2 | 16 | few | TRBD2 | CASSSSGTRMGDTQYF | TGTGCCAGCAGCTCGTCCGGGACTAGGATGGGAGATACGCAGTATTTT
TRBJ1-2 | TRBV2 | 14 | . | . | CASSVGAGYEGYTF | TGTGCCAGCAGTGTCGGCGCGGGGTACGAAGGCTACACCTTC
TRBJ1-1 | TRBV5-8 | 12 | many | . | CASSFPNTEAFF | TGTGCCAGCAGCTTTCCTAACACTGAAGCTTTCTTT
TRBJ2-3 | TRBV7-2 | 16 | . | TRBD2 | CASSVVGTSGSNTQYF | TGTGCCAGCAGCGTGGTTGGGACTAGCGGTTCTAATACGCAGTATTTT
TRBJ1-1 | TRBV20-1 | 12 | once | . | CSASYRNTEAFF | TGCAGTGCTAGCTATCGTAACACTGAAGCTTTCTTT
TRBJ1-1 | TRBV2 | 13 | . | . | CASSVNRNTEAFF | TGTGCCAGCAGTGTGAACAGGAACACTGAAGCTTTCTTT
TRBJ1-2 | TRBV3-1 | 15 | . | . | CASSQNSPAGSGYTF | TGTGCCAGCAGCCAAAACTCCCCGGCGGGCTCTGGCTACACCTTC
TRBJ1-4 | TRBV19 | 16 | . | . | CASSPSGAQGDEKLFF | TGTGCCAGTAGTCCCTCAGGGGCACAGGGTGATGAAAAACTGTTTTTT
TRBJ1-6 | TRBV4-3 | 16 | few | . | CASSQDPPSYNSPLHF | TGCGCCAGCAGCCAAGACCCTCCCTCCTATAATTCACCCCTCCACTTT
TRBJ2-7 | TRBV6-2/TRBV6-3 | 14 | few | . | CASSYAGISYEQYF | TGTGCCAGCAGTTACGCAGGGATCTCCTACGAGCAGTACTTC
TRBJ1-1 | TRBV29-1 | 12 | . | TRBD1 | CSVAGTGIEALF | TGCAGCGTTGCTGGGACAGGGATTGAAGCTCTCTTT
TRBJ2-3 | TRBV5-1 | 15 | . | . | CASSLTSKVTDTQYF | TGCGCCAGCAGCTTGACTAGTAAGGTCACAGATACGCAGTATTTT
TRBJ1-3 | TRBV6-5 | 17 | . | . | CASSFRSLYSSGNTIYF | TGTGCCAGCAGTTTCCGCTCTTTATACAGCTCTGGAAACACCATATATTTT
TRBJ2-2 | TRBV20-1 | 18 | . | TRBD2 | CSAMFTSGGASVAGELFF | TGCAGTGCTATGTTCACTAGCGGGGGGGCAAGTGTCGCCGGGGAGCTGTTTTTT